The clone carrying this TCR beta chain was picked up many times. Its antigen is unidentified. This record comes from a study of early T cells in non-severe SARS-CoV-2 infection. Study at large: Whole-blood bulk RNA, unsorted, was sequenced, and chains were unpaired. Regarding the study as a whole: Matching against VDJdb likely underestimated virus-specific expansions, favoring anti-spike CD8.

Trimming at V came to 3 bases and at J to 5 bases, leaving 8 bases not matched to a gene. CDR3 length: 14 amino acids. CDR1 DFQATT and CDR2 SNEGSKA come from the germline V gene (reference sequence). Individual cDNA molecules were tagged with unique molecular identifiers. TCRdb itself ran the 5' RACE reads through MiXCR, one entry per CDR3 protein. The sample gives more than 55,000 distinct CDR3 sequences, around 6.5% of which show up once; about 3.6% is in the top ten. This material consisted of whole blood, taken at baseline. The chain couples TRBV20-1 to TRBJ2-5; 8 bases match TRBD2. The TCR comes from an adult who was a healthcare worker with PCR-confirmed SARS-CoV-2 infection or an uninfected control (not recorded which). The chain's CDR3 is CSASPGGPEETQYF. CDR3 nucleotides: TGCAGTGCTAGTCCGGGAGGGCCGGAGGAGACCCAGTACTTC.